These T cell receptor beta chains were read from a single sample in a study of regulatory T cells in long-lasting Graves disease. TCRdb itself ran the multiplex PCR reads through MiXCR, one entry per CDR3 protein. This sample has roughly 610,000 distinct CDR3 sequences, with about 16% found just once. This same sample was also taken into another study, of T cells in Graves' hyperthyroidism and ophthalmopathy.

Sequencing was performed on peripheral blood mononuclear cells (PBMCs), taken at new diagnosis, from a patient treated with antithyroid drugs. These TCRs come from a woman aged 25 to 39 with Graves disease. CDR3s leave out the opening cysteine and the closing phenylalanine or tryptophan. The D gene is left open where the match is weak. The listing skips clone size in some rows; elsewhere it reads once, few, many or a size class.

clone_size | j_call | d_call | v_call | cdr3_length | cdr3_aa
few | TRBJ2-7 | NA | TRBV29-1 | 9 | SIGDGYEQY
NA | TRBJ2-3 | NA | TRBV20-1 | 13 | SAIPGQRLTDTQY
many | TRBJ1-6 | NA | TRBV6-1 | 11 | ATRVKDNSPLH
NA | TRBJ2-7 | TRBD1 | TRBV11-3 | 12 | ASSTRQGSSEQY
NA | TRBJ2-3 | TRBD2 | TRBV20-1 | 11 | SAQRLATDTQY
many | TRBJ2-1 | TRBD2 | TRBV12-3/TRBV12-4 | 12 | ASSLAGTTTRQF
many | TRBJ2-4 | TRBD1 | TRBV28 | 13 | ASGRSGTGRNIQY
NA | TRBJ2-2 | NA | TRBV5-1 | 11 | ASSRGGAGELF
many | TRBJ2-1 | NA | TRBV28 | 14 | ASSLGSGGPYNEQF
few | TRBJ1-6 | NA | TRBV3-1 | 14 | ASSQGGGQGNSPLH
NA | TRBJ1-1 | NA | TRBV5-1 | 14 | ASSRAQEPLSTEAF
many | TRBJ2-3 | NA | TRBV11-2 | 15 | ASSLDGVGDRTDTQY
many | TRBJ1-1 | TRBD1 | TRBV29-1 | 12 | SAEPGQGNTEAF
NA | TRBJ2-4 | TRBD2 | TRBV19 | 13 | ASNPPAGGPNIQY
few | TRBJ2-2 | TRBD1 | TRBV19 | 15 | ASSPYFQGVCTGELF